One and the same sample provided the 28 T cell receptor beta chains below, sequenced in a study of blood T cell repertoires in COVID-19. Only in-frame clones appear in the TCRdb table, and some are missing; sequencing was by immunoSEQ multiplex PCR. This sample has roughly 260,000 clones, with 82% found just once. The sequencing input was peripheral blood. The receptor set was obtained from a young woman with acute or convalescent COVID-19.

The rearrangement joins TRBV3-1 (or the pseudogene TRBV3-2) to TRBJ2-3, with 9 bases identical to TRBD2. V trimming: 0 bases; J trimming: 4 bases; junction bases outside the gene matches: 5. The CDR3 is made up of 16 amino acids. Germline loops: CDR1 LGHDT, CDR2 YNNKEL (reference sequence). CDR3 DNA: TGTGCCAGCAGCCAAGATCTCGCGGGAGGGTCAGATACGCAGTATTTT. It codes for CASSQDLAGGSDTQYF.

The chain uses TRBV9 and TRBJ2-5; possibly TRBD2 for D (6 bases). Germline CDR1 SGDLS, CDR2 YYNGEE. Trimming pared 2 bases from V and 1 base from J, leaving 9 bases between. This CDR3 is 14 amino acids long. Written as DNA, the CDR3 is TGTGCCAGCAGCGTCCTTAGCGGCCAAGAGACCCAGTACTTC. Its translation is CASSVLSGQETQYF.

V gene TRBV11-2 combines with J gene TRBJ2-7, with a tentative D call TRBD1 (6 bases). The CDR3 loop spans 17 amino acids. Deletions cut 1 base from V and 4 bases from J, with 20 bases between. The germline gives CDR1 SGHAT, CDR2 FQNNGV. As DNA, the CDR3 is TGTGCCAGCAGCTTAGGACTATGGGACACTGGAACATACGAGCAGTACTTC. It is translated as CASSLGLWDTGTYEQYF.

The chain recombines TRBV18 with TRBJ2-2, with D perhaps TRBD2 (5 bases). This CDR3 is built from 15 residues. V gave up 4 bases and J gave up 3 bases, with 12 bases separating them. Germline V CDR1 and CDR2: KGHSH, LQKENI. The CDR3 nucleotides are TGTGCCAGCTCACTTACGGGAATGGACACCGGGGAGCTGTTTTTT. It encodes CASSLTGMDTGELFF. The full variable domain, in which reference TRBV18 and TRBJ2-2 provide the parts outside the CDR3, is NAGVMQNPRHLVRRRGQEARLRCSPMKGHSHVYWYRQLPEEGLKFMVYLQKENIIDESGMPKERFSAEFPKEGPSILRIQQVVRGDSAAYFCASSLTGMDTGELFFGEGSRLTVL.

This rearrangement joins TRBV6-2 or TRBV6-3 to TRBJ1-6; a weak D match, TRBD1 (6 bases). V lost 2 bases, J lost 8 bases, and 10 bases lay in between. From germline, CDR1 is MNHEY and CDR2 SVGEGT. The CDR3 is made up of 14 amino acids. This chain's CDR3 is CASSYTGRYSPLHF. The CDR3 nucleotides read TGTGCCAGCAGTTACACAGGGAGATATTCACCCCTCCACTTT.

The chain couples TRBV5-1 to TRBJ1-6; D possibly corresponds to TRBD1 (5 bases). The CDR3 loop spans 14 amino acids. CDR1 is SGHRS, CDR2 YFSETQ, per germline. Deletions cut 5 bases from V and 5 bases from J, with 11 bases between. The chain's CDR3 is CASRPTDNNSPLHF. In DNA, the CDR3 is TGCGCCAGCAGACCGACGGACAATAATTCACCCCTCCACTTT.

The V call is TRBV15, the J call TRBJ1-2; D is ambiguous. V lost 0 bases, J lost 0 bases, and 8 bases lay in between. CDR1 is LNHNV and CDR2 is YYDKDF in the germline V gene (reference sequence). The CDR3 length is 15 residues. This CDR3 is CATSRDWGANYGYTF. The CDR3 DNA sequence: TGTGCCACCAGCAGAGATTGGGGAGCTAACTATGGCTACACCTTC.

This clone showed up many times. This chain uses TRBV19 with TRBJ2-3, with 11 positions matching TRBD2. Germline V gene sequence: CDR1 LNHDA, CDR2 SQIVND (reference sequence). V was clipped by 5 bases and J by 4 bases; unmatched bases: 5. This CDR3 region has 15 residues. The CDR3: CASSPVAGGPDTQYF. In DNA, the CDR3 is TGTGCCAGTAGTCCCGTAGCGGGAGGGCCAGATACGCAGTATTTT.

The chain carries TRBV21-1 and TRBJ2-1; no check of the table's D call, TRBD2, against the DNA was made. TRBV21-1 is described as a pseudogene. The CDR3 runs 18 residues. The CDR3 spells CASSKPGLAGGPYNEQFF. CDR3 DNA: TGTGCCAGCAGCAAACCGGGACTAGCGGGAGGGCCGTACAATGAGCAGTTCTTC.

The V call is TRBV5-1, the J call TRBJ2-5; TRBD2 matches 8 bases. This CDR3 contains 16 residues. Germline assignment: CDR1 SGHRS and CDR2 YFSETQ. Unmatched junction bases numbered 9, after V lost 0 bases and J lost 5 bases. Here the CDR3 DNA reads TGCGCCAGCAGCTTGGATCTTGCGGGAGGAGGGGAGACCCAGTACTTC. The encoded protein is CASSLDLAGGGETQYF.

The rearrangement uses TRBV27 and TRBJ1-5, with TRBD1 matching over 8 bases. Germline-derived CDR1 and CDR2 are MNHEY and SMNVEV (reference sequence). Germline trimming cut 7 bases from V and 1 base from J; bases unmatched to any gene: 3. The CDR3 has 14 amino acids. The CDR3 here is CASNDRGSNQPQHF. The DNA of the CDR3 is TGTGCCAGCAACGACAGGGGAAGCAATCAGCCCCAGCATTTT.

V usage is TRBV3-1 (or the pseudogene TRBV3-2) and J usage is TRBJ1-5; 9 bases are a match to TRBD1. The CDR3 runs 15 residues. V lost 3 bases and J lost 5; bases outside the gene matches: 5. Germline loops: CDR1 LGHDT, CDR2 YNNKEL (reference sequence). DNA of the CDR3: TGTGCCAGCAGCCAGCAAACAGGGGGCGATCAGCCCCAGCATTTT. Its protein is CASSQQTGGDQPQHF.

The rearrangement uses TRBV19 and TRBJ1-4; TRBD1 agrees at 10 bases. J was trimmed by 7 bases and V by 7 bases; bases with no gene match: 15. This CDR3 spans 17 amino acids. Germline V gene sequence: CDR1 LNHDA, CDR2 SQIVND (reference sequence). Here the CDR3 reads CASNPGQGTPILEKLFF. CDR3 in DNA: TGTGCCAGTAACCCGGGACAGGGGACACCAATACTTGAAAAACTGTTTTTT.

The chain couples TRBV7-9 to TRBJ2-3; 7 bases map to TRBD2. The CDR3 consists of 18 residues. With 2 bases clipped from V and 5 bases from J, the junction kept 16 bases outside the gene matches. Germline CDR1 and CDR2: SEHNR and FQNEAQ (reference sequence). CDR3 sequence reads: CASSLPLRMAGVGDTQYF. DNA for the CDR3: TGTGCCAGCAGCTTACCCCTTAGGATGGCGGGAGTGGGAGATACGCAGTATTTT.

The chain uses TRBV29-1 and TRBJ2-2; 7 nucleotides line up with TRBD2. V shed 4 bases and J 4 bases; nucleotides not matched to a gene: 9. The CDR3 has 15 residues. The germline gives CDR1 SQVTM, CDR2 ANQGSEA. The CDR3 DNA reads TGCAGCGTTGTGGCCCCGGGGGGTGGCACCGGGGAGCTGTTTTTT. It yields the protein CSVVAPGGGTGELFF.

This chain joins TRBV5-5 and TRBJ2-3; 7 nucleotides match TRBD1. Germline lookup yields CDR1 SGHKS and CDR2 YYEKEE (reference sequence). The V and J ends lost 4 bases and 1 base, in that order; junction bases with no gene match: 6. The CDR3 is 15 residues long. In nucleotides, the CDR3 is TGTGCCAGCAGCACAGGGGTGCAGGGCACAGATACGCAGTATTTT. It codes for CASSTGVQGTDTQYF.

The V call is TRBV18, the J call TRBJ2-1; 9 nucleotides line up with TRBD2. CDR1 and CDR2 (germline): KGHSH, LQKENI. Trimming removed 2 bases from V and 3 bases from J; junction bases left unmatched: 5. This CDR3 region has 16 residues. The CDR3 is CASSPALAGDYNEQFF. DNA of the CDR3: TGTGCCAGCTCACCAGCCTTAGCGGGGGACTACAATGAGCAGTTCTTC.

The rearrangement joins TRBV6-2 or TRBV6-3 to TRBJ2-7, with D perhaps TRBD2 (6 bases). Germline CDR1 is MNHEY and CDR2 is SVGEGT. The CDR3 is made up of 15 amino acids. V shed 5 bases and J shed 6 bases, with 20 bases lying between them. The CDR3 here is CASSPWRDRVSEQYF. In nucleotides, the CDR3 is TGTGCCAGCAGTCCCTGGAGGGATCGGGTAAGCGAGCAGTACTTC.

The chain employs TRBV18 and TRBJ2-5; D is perhaps TRBD1 (8 bases). Per germline, CDR1 KGHSH and CDR2 LQKENI. V lost 3 bases to trimming and J lost 5 bases, with 16 bases between them. This CDR3 region has 15 residues. In DNA, the CDR3 is TGTGCCAGCTCACCGGCTGGACAGGGAGGGGAGACCCAGTACTTC. It encodes CASSPAGQGGETQYF. Full variable domain (missing parts from reference TRBV18 and TRBJ2-5): NAGVMQNPRHLVRRRGQEARLRCSPMKGHSHVYWYRQLPEEGLKFMVYLQKENIIDESGMPKERFSAEFPKEGPSILRIQQVVRGDSAAYFCASSPAGQGGETQYFGPGTRLLVL.

The V gene is TRBV4-3, the J gene TRBJ2-1; 7 positions match TRBD2. Germline loops: CDR1 LGHNA, CDR2 YSLEER. The CDR3 is made up of 14 amino acids. J was trimmed by 7 bases and V by 4 bases; bases with no gene match: 7. The CDR3 region is CASSPGGSGNEQFF. The CDR3 coding sequence is TGCGCCAGCAGCCCTGGCGGTAGCGGGAATGAGCAGTTCTTC.

This clone was seen once. Other nucleotide sequences from this sample produce the same CDR3. The genes are TRBV9 and TRBJ2-1, with 7 bases aligning to TRBD1. Unmatched junction bases numbered 0, after V lost 3 bases and J lost 6 bases. The CDR3 loop spans 12 amino acids. Germline CDR1 and CDR2: SGDLS and YYNGEE. The CDR3 loop is CASSGQGNEQFF. DNA of the CDR3: TGTGCCAGCAGCGGACAGGGCAATGAGCAGTTCTTC.

The chain is built from TRBV30 and TRBJ1-1; 7 nucleotides line up with TRBD1. V dropped 2 bases and J dropped 1; count of bases not matched to a gene: 1. The CDR3 sequence is 13 residues long. In germline, CDR1 is GTSNPN, CDR2 SVGIG (reference sequence). Written as DNA, the CDR3 is TGTGCCTGGAGTCGACAGGGGAACACTGAAGCTTTCTTT. It encodes CAWSRQGNTEAFF.

To note about this clone: Because the CDR3's place on the DNA is in doubt, the DNA is left out and the CDR3 is given as listed by TCRdb. The chain recombines TRBV4-1 with TRBJ2-5; the DNA was not compared with TRBD2, the D call given in the table. The CDR3 is made up of 18 amino acids, end residues included. Germline-derived CDR1 and CDR2 are MGHRA and YSYEKL. The CDR3 spells CASSQDSVRGRRKETQYF.

The rearrangement links TRBV5-5 to TRBJ1-2, with unresolved D. From germline, CDR1 is SGHKS and CDR2 YYEKEE (reference sequence). The length of the CDR3 is 15 residues. V was cut by 0 bases and J by 9 bases, with 18 bases left in between. CDR3 sequence reads: CASSLATGNHGSYTF. CDR3 nucleotides: TGTGCCAGCAGCTTGGCTACGGGGAACCATGGAAGCTACACCTTC.

The gene calls are TRBV7-2 and TRBJ1-6; D gene ambiguous. This CDR3 has 14 amino acids. Deletions cut 1 base from V and 9 bases from J, with 10 bases between. Looked up from germline, CDR1 is SGHTA and CDR2 is FQGNSA. CDR3 residues: CASSLGQVRSPLHF. The CDR3 DNA sequence: TGTGCCAGCAGCTTAGGCCAGGTTCGTTCACCCCTCCACTTT.

This clone has only one observation. V and J are TRBV11-3 and TRBJ2-1; 10 bases map to TRBD1. Trimming at V came to 3 bases and at J to 6 bases, leaving 5 bases not matched to a gene. This CDR3 is 15 amino acids long. The germline V gene has CDR1 SGHNT and CDR2 YENEEA. CDR3 residues: CASSLTGGRANEQFF. CDR3 DNA: TGTGCCAGCAGCTTGACAGGGGGCCGCGCCAATGAGCAGTTCTTC.

This rearrangement joins TRBV6-5 to TRBJ2-7; D is possibly TRBD1 (5 bases). Germline V gives CDR1 MNHEY, CDR2 SVGAGI. CDR3 length: 13 amino acids. V lost 2 bases and J lost 4, with 9 bases in between. In DNA form, the CDR3 reads TGTGCCAGCAGTTACGCCAGGGATTACGAGCAGTACTTC. Protein sequence: CASSYARDYEQYF.

This chain links TRBV28 with TRBJ2-7; 8 bases align to TRBD2. With V trimmed by 6 bases and J by 4 bases, 5 bases remained unmatched. This CDR3 has 13 residues. The germline gives CDR1 MDHEN, CDR2 SYDVKM. CDR3 protein: CASRGTSIYEQYF. The CDR3 bases are TGTGCCAGCAGGGGGACTAGTATATACGAGCAGTACTTC.